This paragraph covers one TCR beta chain sequence. Its antigen is as yet unknown. The entry originates in a study of identical twins. Findings and limits, study-wide: These conclusions were based on statistical analysis (cross-sectional, not following the same donors).

The CDR3 length is 16 residues. The germline gives CDR1 SGDLS, CDR2 YYNGEE. Trimming cost V 0 bases and J 4 bases, with 15 bases left between them. Each CDR3 protein gets one entry after TCRdb re-called the 5' RACE reads with MiXCR. Altogether around 1.7 million distinct CDR3 sequences are present, about 31% being singletons, with the ten largest covering over 0.25%. Sequencing was performed on cord blood. V is TRBV9 and J is TRBJ2-3; D is undetermined. This TCR was sampled from a newborn girl in good health. As DNA, the CDR3 is TGTGCCAGCAGCGTAGGTCGGTCCCTTCCCTCAGATACGCAGTATTTT. It codes for CASSVGRSLPSDTQYF. The complete variable domain, with remaining parts taken from reference TRBV9 and TRBJ2-3, reads DSGVTQTPKHLITATGQRVTLRCSPRSGDLSVYWYQQSLDQGLQFLIQYYNGEERAKGNILERFSAQQFPDLHSELNLSSLELGDSALYFCASSVGRSLPSDTQYFGPGTRLTVL.